This T cell receptor (beta chain) was captured by sequencing in a study of human T cells and chemical hapten exposure. The wider study: DPC at 2% was the sensitizing agent, placed on around 2 cm by around 2 cm of upper inner arm skin. After 6 days, upper back 0.01% DPC patch tests were scored.

Time point reported: patch test 2, 6 weeks after DPC sensitization. Stated treatment: therapeutic diphenylcyclopropenone sensitization with weekly scalp DPC. This clonotype was counted between two and nine times. TCRdb re-called the RACE reads with MiXCR, one entry per CDR3 protein. The sample contains tens of thousands of distinct CDR3 sequences, 8.5% of which appear only once. CDR3 length: 13 amino acids. The ends were cut back, 8 bases at V and 5 bases at J, with 14 bases in the middle. The input for sequencing was whole blood, taken in connection with sensitization to the hapten diphenylcyclopropenone (DPC). This sequence was found in a woman aged 45-65 years with alopecia areata. Some clones in this sample may be carry-over from other donors' samples. The rearrangement links TRBV12-3 or TRBV12-4 to TRBJ2-3; tentative D call: TRBD2 (5 bases). CDR3 sequence (DNA): TGTGCCAGCTCGGTTCGGGGTCAAGATACGCAGTATTTT. This codes for CASSVRGQDTQYF.